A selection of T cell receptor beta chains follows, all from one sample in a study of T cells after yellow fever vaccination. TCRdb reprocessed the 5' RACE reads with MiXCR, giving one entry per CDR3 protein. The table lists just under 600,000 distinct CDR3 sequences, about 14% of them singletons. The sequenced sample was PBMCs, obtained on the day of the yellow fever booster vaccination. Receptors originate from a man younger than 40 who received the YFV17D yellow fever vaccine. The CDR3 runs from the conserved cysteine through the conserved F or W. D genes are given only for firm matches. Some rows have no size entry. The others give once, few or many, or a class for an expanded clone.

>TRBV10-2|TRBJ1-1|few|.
CASSDTAEAFF
TGCGCCAGCAGTGACACAGCCGAAGCTTTCTTT
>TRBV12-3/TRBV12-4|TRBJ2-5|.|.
CASSFWTQETQYF
TGTGCCAGCAGTTTTTGGACCCAAGAGACCCAGTACTTC
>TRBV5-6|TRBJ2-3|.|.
CASSLLGSPSATDTQYF
TGTGCCAGCAGCTTGCTCGGGAGCCCTTCTGCCACAGATACGCAGTATTTT
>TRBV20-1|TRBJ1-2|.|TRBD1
CSAREGGTVINYGYTF
TGCAGTGCTAGAGAAGGCGGGACAGTTATTAACTATGGCTACACCTTC
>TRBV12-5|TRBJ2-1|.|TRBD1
CASAPTGGVEQFF
TGTGCTAGTGCCCCGACAGGGGGTGTTGAGCAGTTCTTC
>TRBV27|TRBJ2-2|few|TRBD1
CASSLSRPPPRDRGNTGELFF
TGTGCCAGCAGTTTATCTCGGCCGCCTCCCCGAGACAGGGGAAACACCGGGGAGCTGTTTTTT
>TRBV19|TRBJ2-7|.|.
CASSIVIGRYEQYF
TGTGCCAGTAGTATAGTGATCGGGAGATACGAGCAGTACTTC
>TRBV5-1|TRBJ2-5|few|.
CASSLARPLETQYF
TGCGCCAGCAGCTTGGCACGGCCATTGGAGACCCAGTACTTC
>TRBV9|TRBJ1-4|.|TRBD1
CASSPAGGTDINEKLFF
TGTGCCAGCAGCCCCGCAGGCGGGACAGATATTAATGAAAAACTGTTTTTT
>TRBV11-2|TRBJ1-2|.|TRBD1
CASSRDRDNGYTF
TGTGCCAGCAGCCGGGACAGGGATAATGGCTACACCTTC
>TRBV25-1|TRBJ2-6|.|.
CASSGWAGSSGANVLTF
TGTGCCAGCAGTGGATGGGCGGGGAGCTCTGGGGCCAACGTCCTGACTTTC
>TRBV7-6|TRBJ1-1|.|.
CASSLARLGKNTEAFF
TGTGCCAGCAGCTTAGCCCGGTTGGGCAAGAACACTGAAGCTTTCTTT
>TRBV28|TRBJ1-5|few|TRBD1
CASGGQGGNQPQHF
TGTGCCAGCGGTGGACAGGGAGGCAATCAGCCCCAGCATTTT
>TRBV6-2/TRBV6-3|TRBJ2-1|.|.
CASSWLSSYNEQFF
TGTGCCAGCAGTTGGCTATCCTCCTACAATGAGCAGTTCTTC
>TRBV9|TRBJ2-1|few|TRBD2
CASSVASGGGYNEQFF
TGTGCCAGCAGCGTAGCTTCGGGAGGGGGCTACAATGAGCAGTTCTTC
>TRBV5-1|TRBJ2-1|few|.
CASSLATGGKAYNEQFF
TGCGCCAGCAGCTTGGCGACTGGCGGGAAGGCCTACAATGAGCAGTTCTTC
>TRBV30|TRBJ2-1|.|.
CAWSGTNEQFF
TGTGCCTGGAGTGGGACCAATGAGCAGTTCTTC
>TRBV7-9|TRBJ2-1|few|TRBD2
CASSDRTSGKNNEQFF
TGTGCCAGCAGCGACCGGACTAGCGGAAAGAACAATGAGCAGTTCTTC
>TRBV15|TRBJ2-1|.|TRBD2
CATSRVLSGGYNDQFF
TGTGCCACCAGCAGGGTTCTATCGGGAGGGTACAATGACCAGTTCTTC
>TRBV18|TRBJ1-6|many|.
CASSLYESSYNSPLHF
TGTGCCAGCTCACTCTATGAAAGCTCCTATAATTCACCCCTCCACTTT
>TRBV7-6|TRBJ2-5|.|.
CASSRRPGRFLETQYF
TGTGCCAGCAGCCGGAGACCGGGACGATTCTTGGAGACCCAGTACTTC
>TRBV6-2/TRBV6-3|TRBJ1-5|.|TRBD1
CASRYRGPYSNQPQHF
TGTGCCAGCAGGTACAGGGGGCCTTATAGCAATCAGCCCCAGCATTTT
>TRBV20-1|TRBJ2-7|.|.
CSARDWVTAYEQYF
TGCAGTGCTAGAGATTGGGTCACTGCCTACGAGCAGTACTTC
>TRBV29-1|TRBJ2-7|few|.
CSVEAQGGDEQYF
TGCAGCGTTGAGGCTCAGGGGGGTGACGAGCAGTACTTC
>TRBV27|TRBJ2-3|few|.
CASSFTQTDTQYF
TGTGCCAGCAGTTTTACTCAGACAGATACGCAGTATTTT
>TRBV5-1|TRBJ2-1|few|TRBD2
CASSDGTSGRYNEQFF
TGCGCCAGCAGCGACGGGACTAGCGGGAGGTACAATGAGCAGTTCTTC
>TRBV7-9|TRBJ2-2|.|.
CASLPGGGGELFF
TGTGCCAGCCTTCCCGGGGGAGGCGGGGAGCTGTTTTTT
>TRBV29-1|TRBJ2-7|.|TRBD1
CSVPRPGQGGYEQYF
TGCAGCGTTCCACGCCCGGGACAGGGTGGCTACGAGCAGTACTTC
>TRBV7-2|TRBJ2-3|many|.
CASSSLQHRDTQYF
TGTGCCAGCAGCTCACTCCAGCACAGAGATACGCAGTATTTT
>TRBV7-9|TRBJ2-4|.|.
CASSLDGPIQYF
TGTGCCAGCAGCTTAGACGGACCCATTCAGTACTTC
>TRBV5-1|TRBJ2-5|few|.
CASSLSGEYLLYF
TGCGCCAGCAGCTTGTCCGGGGAGTATTTACTGTACTTC
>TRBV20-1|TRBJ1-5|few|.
CSASQYSNQPQHF
TGCAGTGCTAGCCAGTATAGCAATCAGCCCCAGCATTTT
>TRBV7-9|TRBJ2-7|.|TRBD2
CASSSPLAGASYEQYF
TGTGCCAGCAGCTCCCCACTAGCGGGAGCCTCCTACGAGCAGTACTTC
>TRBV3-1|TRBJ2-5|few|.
CASTTRGIETQYF
TGTGCCAGCACCACACGGGGGATAGAGACCCAGTACTTC
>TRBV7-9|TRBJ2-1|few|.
CASSLPSTAEQFF
TGTGCCAGCAGCTTACCATCGACGGCTGAGCAGTTCTTC
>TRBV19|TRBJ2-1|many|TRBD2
CASRGTSGSYGEQFF
TGTGCCAGTAGGGGGACTAGCGGGAGTTACGGTGAGCAGTTCTTC
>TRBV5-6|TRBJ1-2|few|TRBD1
CASSLRGGQGRHGYTF
TGTGCCAGCAGCTTGAGGGGAGGACAGGGACGGCATGGCTACACCTTC
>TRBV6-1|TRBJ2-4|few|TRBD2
CASSERVGRGTKNIQYF
TGTGCCAGCAGTGAAAGGGTTGGGAGGGGTACCAAAAACATTCAGTACTTC
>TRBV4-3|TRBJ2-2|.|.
CASTSGRNTGELFF
TGCGCCAGCACATCCGGGAGAAACACCGGGGAGCTGTTTTTT
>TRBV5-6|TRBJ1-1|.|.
CASSIRDEAFF
TGTGCCAGCAGCATCCGGGACGAAGCTTTCTTT
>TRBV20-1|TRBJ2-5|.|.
CSAPRGVGETQYF
TGCAGTGCCCCTAGGGGGGTGGGAGAGACCCAGTACTTC
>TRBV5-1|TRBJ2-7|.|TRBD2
CASSVSSGSSYEQYF
TGCGCCAGCAGCGTATCTAGCGGGAGTAGCTACGAGCAGTACTTC
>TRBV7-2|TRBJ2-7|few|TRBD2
CASSLRLAGGGEQYF
TGTGCCAGCAGCTTACGGCTAGCGGGAGGGGGAGAGCAGTACTTC
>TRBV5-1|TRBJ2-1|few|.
CASSTTLTHEQFF
TGCGCCAGCAGCACGACCCTGACCCATGAGCAGTTCTTC
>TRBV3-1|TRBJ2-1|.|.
CASSQEGLYSYNEQFF
TGTGCCAGCAGCCAAGAGGGGCTATACTCCTACAATGAGCAGTTCTTC
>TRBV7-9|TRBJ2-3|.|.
CASSSTGGAYF
TGTGCCAGCAGCTCTACAGGGGGGGCGTATTTT
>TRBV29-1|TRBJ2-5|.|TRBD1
CSVMSTGGSQETQYF
TGCAGCGTTATGTCAACAGGGGGATCCCAAGAGACCCAGTACTTC
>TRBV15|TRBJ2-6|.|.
CATSRDLLDSGANVLTF
TGTGCCACCAGCAGGGACCTTTTGGACTCTGGGGCCAACGTCCTGACTTTC
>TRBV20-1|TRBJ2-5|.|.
CSARVGGKTQYF
TGCAGTGCTAGAGTGGGGGGAAAGACCCAGTACTTC
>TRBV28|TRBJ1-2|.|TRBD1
CATGGQGDGYTF
TGTGCCACCGGCGGGCAGGGGGATGGCTACACCTTC
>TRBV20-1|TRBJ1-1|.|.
CSAHQGGNTEAFF
TGCAGTGCCCATCAGGGTGGAAACACTGAAGCTTTCTTT
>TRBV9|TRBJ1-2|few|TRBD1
CASSVGSQGQANYGYTF
TGTGCCAGCAGCGTGGGAAGTCAAGGACAGGCGAACTATGGCTACACCTTC